This T cell receptor (beta chain) was found in a study of blood T cell repertoires in COVID-19. Across the whole study: Nucleic acid was either cDNA or gDNA, and it came from T cells, B-cell-depleted T cells, or PBMCs.

How the authors handled the data: Amplification from reference gene primers served as the basis for estimated nucleated cell counts. TCRdb keeps only in-frame clones here, not all; method: immunoSEQ multiplex PCR. The V and J calls and clone size were taken over from that table, and D and trimming were inferred from the DNA. The sample records fewer than 250,000 clones, 82% being singletons. In its sample, this clone was seen a few times. Germline V gene lookup returns CDR1 WNHNN and CDR2 SYGVQD (reference sequence). The CDR3 sequence is 14 residues long. The J segment lost 2 bases and the V segment lost 5 bases, leaving 4 bases of the junction unmatched.

The material sequenced was peripheral blood. This receptor was obtained from a woman in her 70s with acute or convalescent COVID-19. The gene calls are TRBV10-1 and TRBJ1-1, with TRBD1 identical over 8 bases. This CDR3 is CASSLGQANTEAFF. In DNA form, the CDR3 reads TGCGCCAGCAGTTTGGGACAGGCTAACACTGAAGCTTTCTTT.